The following is a TCR beta chain sequence with its context. The count of this clone is one. Its cognate antigen has yet to be identified. Within one base of it there is no much larger clone, and no base qualities were kept. Via the germline V gene (reference sequence), CDR1 is SEHNR and CDR2 FQNEAQ. From its cysteine to its phenylalanine, the CDR3 spans 12 amino acids. Just the 36-base CDR3 DNA is kept, in frame starting at base 1. Between the V and J ends, shortened by 5 bases and 8 bases respectively, the junction contains 12 bases. This sample was taken from a study of shared clonotypes between healthy human individuals (dated by TCRdb to 2018 to 2021). In the study overall: The cohort included three men and two women between 18 and 49 years of age. Between about 0.9 and 10 billion PBMCs per donor were obtained by leukapheresis. Per donor, three plates each were used for CD4 naive and CD4 memory, two for CD8 naive, and one for CD8 memory. Libraries were prepared and TCR repertoires were sequenced by different laboratories using diverse techniques, in order to increase sequencing depth and limit assay-specific biases. To estimate repertoire size and how much clonotype sharing occurs between individuals, the study deeply sequenced the blood TCR repertoires of about 5 healthy adults.

Donors were healthy HIV-negative adults with no recently reported acute infections or vaccinations. Every donor was a Caucasian adult residing in Nashville, Tennessee, USA. CD4+ T cells were enriched by magnetic negative selection, after which naive cells were positively selected on CD45RA and the negative fraction was taken as the memory subset. Blood was obtained by leukapheresis, after which PBMCs were separated by Ficoll-Histopaque density gradient centrifugation and cryopreserved in liquid nitrogen vapor phase. Analytical flow cytometry was used to check the purity and quantity of every magnetically sorted T cell population. Genomic DNA was isolated from each sorted fraction and quantified by UV absorbance on a Nanodrop 2000c. General findings and caveats noted by the study authors: Sampling was restricted to blood, and TCR repertoires in tissue are likely to differ from TCR repertoires in blood. Naive subsets generally had larger estimated clonotype richness than memory subsets. Compared with non-shared clonotypes, the clonotypes found in all four sorted-subset donors had higher generation probabilities. Rarefaction of sorted-subset datasets indicated incomplete sequencing despite the large sequencing depth. Based on pairwise subsampling, the degree of clonotype sharing among donors was expected to be affected by sequencing depth. The genetic and exposure-history diversity represented was limited by the small number of donors. Across several donors, around 5% of naive CD4, approximately 4% of naive CD8, under 2.5% of memory CD4, and under 0.45% of memory CD8 clonotypes were shared.

Using the deep immunoSEQ assay, TCR CDR3 regions were amplified from genomic DNA by multiplex PCR. Extracted genomic DNA from each cell subset was distributed evenly across all wells of several immunoSEQ 96-well plates, and each plate was treated as a replicate. For sorted subsets, each replicate PCR was loaded with 200 ng genomic DNA, equivalent to about 30,000 T cell genomes. Purified libraries were quantified with a Qubit 3.0 fluorometer, sized on a Bioanalyzer 2100, and re-quantified with the KAPA Library Quantification kit. Every immunoSEQ 96-well plate was sequenced on a dedicated single-read 150-cycle Illumina NextSeq 550 flow cell. Regarding the original processing steps: Because the immunoSEQ output held only junctional sequences and lacked quality scores, the filtering could not match the filtering applied to full-length reads. Sequences were annotated with PyIR, a Python wrapper for IgBLAST v1.9, using IMGT germline references to assign V/J genes and CDR3. Reads were removed for weak V/J assignments (E-value above 1e-6), missing CDR3, stop codons, out-of-frame junctions, or ambiguous translated residues. V3J clonotypes were defined as sequences sharing an identical inferred V gene, J gene, and CDR3 amino acid sequence. Percentage overlap between repertoires was calculated by dividing the number of shared unique clonotypes by the size of the smaller repertoire. RTK rarefaction, the Chao1 estimator, and Recon v2.1 estimates of unobserved clonotypes were used to assess repertoire richness. For all TCRbeta clonotypes obtained by the gDNA method from a few donors, generation probabilities were computed with OLGA. The clones in this table, taken by TCRdb from immuneACCESS, are in-frame only. Not every clone is retained; where verified, under half of the shortfall comes from an unresolved V gene, and the cause of the rest is unknown. V, J and clone size were drawn from that table, and D and trimming were deduced from the DNA. Here the sample has over 1.4 million clones; roughly 96% occur a single time. Together, the top ten hold about 1.2% of the sample.

The sequenced sample consisted of naive CD4+ T cells sorted from blood. The sample's cell subset or site label is to be understood as: CD45RA+ positively selected. The sequence derives from a man aged 25-40 years in good health. The chain was built from TRBV7-9 and TRBJ2-5; the D gene cannot be named for sure. For the CDR3, the sequence is CASSVPSPTQYF. The sequenced DNA: TGTGCCAGCAGCGTGCCAAGTCCCACCCAGTACTTC. The reference TRBV7-9 and TRBJ2-5 proteins fill in what lies around the CDR3, so the full variable domain reads DTGVSQNPRHKITKRGQNVTFRCDPISEHNRLYWYRQTLGQGPEFLTYFQNEAQLEKSRLLSDRFSAERPKGSFSTLEIQRTEQGDSAMYLCASSVPSPTQYFGPGTRLLVL.